Shown below are 13 T cell receptor beta chains from a single sample sequenced in a study of long-term antiretroviral therapy in people with HIV. At the survey level, the v3.0 immunoSEQ assay was run. Libraries were prepared by immunoSEQ multiplex PCR; TCRdb keeps only in-frame clonotypes and omits some of them. This table has tens of thousands of clones, 70% to 90% appearing once. The input for sequencing was unsorted PBMCs, taken 0.6 years after starting antiretroviral therapy. The receptor source for this set is a man between 60 and 70 years old with HIV.

This chain uses TRBV5-4 with TRBJ1-1; no clear D. Germline V gives CDR1 SGHNT, CDR2 YYREEE (reference sequence). The CDR3 loop spans 14 amino acids. Trimming pared 5 bases from V and 1 base from J, leaving 12 bases between. In DNA form, the CDR3 reads TGTGCCAGCAGGACGATGGGAGGGAACACTGAAGCTTTCTTT. Translation gives CASRTMGGNTEAFF.

A few counts support this clone. The rearrangement links TRBV28 to TRBJ1-5; no firm D call. Germline CDR1 and CDR2: MDHEN and SYDVKM. V lost 3 bases to trimming and J lost 6 bases, with 9 bases between them. The CDR3 totals 13 residues. The CDR3 region has the DNA TGTGCCAGCAGTTTTTTAACAGTTCAGCCCCAGCATTTT. This translates into CASSFLTVQPQHF. The full variable domain, with the rest looked up from reference TRBV28 and TRBJ1-5, is DVKVTQSSRYLVKRTGEKVFLECVQDMDHENMFWYRQDPGLGLRLIYFSYDVKMKEKGDIPEGYSVSREKKERFSLILESASTNQTSMYLCASSFLTVQPQHFGDGTRLSIL.

V is TRBV6-5 and J is TRBJ2-7; tentative D call: TRBD1 (5 bases). Trimming removed 6 bases from V and 3 bases from J, with 12 bases in between. The CDR3 extends over 13 amino acids. The germline V gene encodes CDR1 MNHEY and CDR2 SVGAGI. The CDR3 nucleotides read TGTGCCAGCAGCAGGGATAGTCGCTACGAGCAGTACTTC. Amino acids: CASSRDSRYEQYF.

The chain links TRBV14 to TRBJ2-1, with D possibly TRBD2 on 6 matching bases. Germline V gene sequence: CDR1 SGHDN, CDR2 FVKESK. Trimming left V 5 bases short and J 0 bases short, with 11 bases between. The CDR3 is made up of 15 amino acids. In DNA form, the CDR3 reads TGTGCCAGCAGCGCTCGGGGGAGCTCCTACAATGAGCAGTTCTTC. It specifies CASSARGSSYNEQFF.

The chain links TRBV7-6 to TRBJ1-4, with 7 bases matching TRBD1. Per the germline V gene, CDR1 is SGHVS and CDR2 is FNYEAQ. V was pared by 5 bases and J by 4 bases, with 7 bases of the junction left unmatched. This CDR3 is built from 15 residues. Written as DNA, the CDR3 is TGTGCCAGCAGCACGGGACAGTCCATTAATGAAAAACTGTTTTTT. It specifies CASSTGQSINEKLFF.

CDR3 sequence: CASRPYVQGVNYGYTF. CDR3 sequence (DNA): TGTGCCAGCAGGCCCTACGTCCAGGGGGTGAACTATGGCTACACCTTC. This chain links TRBV27 with TRBJ1-2; 7 bases are a match to TRBD1. Germline V gene lookup returns CDR1 MNHEY and CDR2 SMNVEV (reference sequence). V gave up 6 bases and J gave up 2 bases; unmatched junction bases: 12. The CDR3 is made up of 16 amino acids.

The chain uses TRBV20-1 and TRBJ1-1; D is ambiguous. The length of the CDR3 is 10 residues. V was pared by 2 bases and J by 8 bases, with 6 bases between. Per germline, CDR1 DFQATT and CDR2 SNEGSKA (reference sequence). CDR3 region: CSARSREAFF. The CDR3 nucleotides read TGCAGTGCTAGATCGCGAGAAGCTTTCTTT.

CDR3 sequence reads: CAWAATGGNQPQHF. The CDR3 coding sequence is TGTGCCTGGGCGGCGACAGGCGGGAACCAGCCCCAGCATTTT. V is TRBV30 and J is TRBJ1-5, with D possibly being TRBD1 (6 bases). V shed 5 bases and J shed 7 bases, with 18 bases lying between them. CDR1 and CDR2 (germline): GTSNPN, SVGIG (reference sequence). This CDR3 spans 14 amino acids.

This chain uses TRBV5-8 with TRBJ2-1; D is unresolved. CDR1 is SGHTS and CDR2 is YDEGEE in the germline V gene. The CDR3 has 13 amino acids. V lost 2 bases, J lost 7 bases, and 10 bases lay in between. The CDR3 loop reads CASSLKGGNEQFF. CDR3 in DNA: TGTGCCAGCAGCTTAAAAGGCGGAAATGAGCAGTTCTTC.

The CDR3 DNA reads TGCGCCAGCACGCAAGCGACAGGGATAAGTGGCTACACCTTC. Amino acid sequence: CASTQATGISGYTF. The V call is TRBV5-1, the J call TRBJ1-2, with 7 bases fitting TRBD1. After removal of 6 bases from V and 7 bases from J, the junction contained 12 bases not matched to a gene. CDR1 and CDR2 from the germline V gene are SGHRS and YFSETQ. The CDR3 runs 14 residues.

Remarks on this clone: Germline is not matched at one junction end, which may reflect a read error. The rearrangement links TRBV7-3 to TRBJ2-2; 8 nucleotides line up with TRBD2. Germline assignment: CDR1 SGHTA and CDR2 FQGTGA. This CDR3 comprises 15 residues. DNA for the CDR3: TGTGTCAGCAGCCTCGGGGGGGCGGGTACCGGGGAGCTGTTTTTT. Encoded protein: CVSSLGGAGTGELFF.

This chain uses TRBV4-2 with TRBJ1-1; weak D call: TRBD1 (6 bases). The germline gives CDR1 LGHNA, CDR2 YNFKEQ. The CDR3 is 15 residues long. The V end was cut by 1 base, the J end by 2 bases, with 11 bases between. The CDR3 sequence: CASSQVDRSNTEAFF. The CDR3 bases are TGTGCCAGCAGCCAAGTAGACAGGTCCAACACTGAAGCTTTCTTT.

This sequence joins TRBV10-3 and TRBJ1-2; D is perhaps TRBD1 (5 bases). The CDR3 totals 13 residues. Germline CDR1 reads ENHRY; CDR2 reads SYGVKD. V lost 5 bases and J 1 base, leaving 8 bases between the germline ends. This chain's CDR3 is CAISMTDNYGYTF. The CDR3 DNA follows: TGTGCCATCAGTATGACAGATAACTATGGCTACACCTTC.